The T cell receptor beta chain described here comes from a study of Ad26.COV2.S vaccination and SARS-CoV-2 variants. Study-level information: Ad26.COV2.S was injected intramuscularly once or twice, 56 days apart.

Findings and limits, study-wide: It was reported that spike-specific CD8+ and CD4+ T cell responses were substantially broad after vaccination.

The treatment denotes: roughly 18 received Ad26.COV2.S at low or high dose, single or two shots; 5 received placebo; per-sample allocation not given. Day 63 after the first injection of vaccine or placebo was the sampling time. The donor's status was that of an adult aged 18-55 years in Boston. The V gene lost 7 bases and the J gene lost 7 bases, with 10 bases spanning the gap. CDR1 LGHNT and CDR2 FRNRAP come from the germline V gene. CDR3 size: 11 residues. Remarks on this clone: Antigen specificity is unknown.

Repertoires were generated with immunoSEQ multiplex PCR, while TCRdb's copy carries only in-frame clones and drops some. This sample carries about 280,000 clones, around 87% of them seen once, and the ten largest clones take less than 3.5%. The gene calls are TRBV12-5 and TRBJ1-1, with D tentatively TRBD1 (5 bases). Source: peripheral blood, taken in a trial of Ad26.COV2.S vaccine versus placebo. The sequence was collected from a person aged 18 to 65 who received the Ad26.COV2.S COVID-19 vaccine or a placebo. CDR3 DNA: TGTGCTAGTGCCACAGGTTTTGAAGCTTTCTTT. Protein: CASATGFEAFF.